One and the same sample provided the 6 T cell receptor beta chains below, sequenced in a study of vaccination effects on CD4 cells after COVID-19. Here immunoSEQ multiplex PCR was the method, and the copy in TCRdb shows in-frame clones only, minus some. This table holds approximately 25,000 clones, about 70% found once. Their antigen targets remain unknown. Under the ViraFEST assay, PBMC were stimulated with viral peptide pools so that antigen-specific CD4+ T cells expanded. Sequencing was performed afterwards. The culture ran for roughly ten days before CD4+ T cells were isolated. Of the BNT162b2 and mRNA-1273 vaccines, participants received two doses of one or the other. The input for sequencing was CD4+ T cells from PBMCs cultured with SARS-CoV-2 spike peptides, taken after COVID-19 vaccination. These receptor sequences come from a human donor who received a COVID-19 vaccine.

The chain is built from TRBV13 and TRBJ2-5, with TRBD2 matching 11 bases. V lost 5 bases and J lost 0; bases outside the gene matches: 11. The CDR3 loop spans 18 amino acids. The germline V gene has CDR1 PRHDT and CDR2 FYEKMQ (reference sequence). CDR3 nucleotides: TGTGCCAGCAGCCCCGGGGTAGCGGGAGGGAAGGACCAAGAGACCCAGTACTTC. Protein sequence: CASSPGVAGGKDQETQYF. Together with reference TRBV13 and TRBJ2-5, the CDR3 gives the full variable domain: AAGVIQSPRHLIKEKRETATLKCYPIPRHDTVYWYQQGPGQDPQFLISFYEKMQSDKGSIPDRFSAQQFSDYHSELNMSSLELGDSALYFCASSPGVAGGKDQETQYFGPGTRLLVL.

The gene calls are TRBV3-1 (or the pseudogene TRBV3-2) and TRBJ1-2, with TRBD1 matching 8 bases. Per the germline V gene, CDR1 is LGHDT and CDR2 is YNNKEL (reference sequence). CDR3 length: 15 amino acids. V lost 0 bases and J lost 8; bases outside the gene matches: 8. The CDR3 sequence: CASSQEPGQGWGYTF. For the CDR3, the DNA is TGTGCCAGCAGCCAAGAACCCGGACAGGGTTGGGGCTACACCTTC.

The V call is TRBV28, the J call TRBJ1-2; perhaps TRBD1 as D (6 bases). Germline lookup yields CDR1 MDHEN and CDR2 SYDVKM. The CDR3 consists of 12 residues. Trimming took 7 bases from V and 2 from J, leaving 8 bases between them. CDR3 region: CASTQGNYGYTF. In DNA form, the CDR3 reads TGTGCCAGCACGCAGGGGAACTATGGCTACACCTTC.

This clone was counted a few times. The CDR3 nucleotides are TGTGCCAGCAGTCAGGACTGGACGGCTTCACCCCTCCACTTT. Translating it yields CASSQDWTASPLHF. The chain couples TRBV6-6 to TRBJ1-6; D remains ambiguous. This CDR3 region has 14 residues. Germline-derived CDR1 and CDR2 are MNHNY and SVGAGI (reference sequence). V lost 5 bases, J lost 9 bases, and 14 bases lay in between.

This clone was seen only a few times. V and J are TRBV7-8 and TRBJ2-7, with 7 bases fitting TRBD1. V dropped 2 bases and J dropped 2; count of bases not matched to a gene: 6. This CDR3 region has 15 residues. Germline CDR1 reads SGHVS; CDR2 reads FQNEAQ. CDR3 nucleotide sequence: TGTGCCAGCAGCTTAACGGGGCAGGGGGCCTACGAGCAGTACTTC. Protein: CASSLTGQGAYEQYF.

This clone was picked up a small number of times. The CDR3 loop is CASRLLAGINEQFF. The CDR3, as DNA: TGTGCCAGCCGCCTACTAGCGGGGATCAATGAGCAGTTCTTC. The chain employs TRBV2 and TRBJ2-1; TRBD2 matches at 10 bases. Germline V CDR1 and CDR2: SNHLY, FYNNEI. V lost 8 bases and J lost 6; bases outside the gene matches: 7. This CDR3 has 14 amino acids.